These T cell receptor beta chains were read from a single sample in a study of control samples from healthy donors and cancer patients. This table comes from immunoSEQ multiplex PCR, and its TCRdb copy is limited to in-frame clones, with some not included. This sample has some 120,000 clones, with about 93% found just once. The material sequenced was blood. The receptor set was obtained from a man aged 18 to 29 in good health. Both conserved end residues are part of each CDR3. A D gene is named only where the DNA matches it firmly. Rows give clone size only sometimes, using once, few, many, or a class for an expanded clone.

V gene,D gene,J gene,clone size,CDR3 DNA,CDR3 protein
TRBV6-2/TRBV6-3,-,TRBJ2-5,-,TGTGCCAGCAGTTACGAGGGGCCATTTCCCCAGTACTTC,CASSYEGPFPQYF
TRBV6-2/TRBV6-3,-,TRBJ1-5,-,TGTGCCAGCAGTTACGCTGGGGGAGAGCGCAATCAGCCCCAGCATTTT,CASSYAGGERNQPQHF
TRBV5-4,-,TRBJ2-2,-,TGTGCCAGCAGCTTAGGGGTCGGGGAGCTGTTTTTT,CASSLGVGELFF
TRBV10-1,-,TRBJ1-3,-,TGCGCCAGCAGTGAAGTGGTCCCCTCTGGAAACACCATATATTTT,CASSEVVPSGNTIYF
TRBV2,-,TRBJ2-4,-,TGTGCCATACGACAAAGAGCAGGGCCGTCCGAAAACATTCAGTACTTC,CAIRQRAGPSENIQYF
TRBV30,TRBD2,TRBJ2-3,-,TGTGCCTGGAACCTAGCGGGAAGCACAGATACGCAGTATTTT,CAWNLAGSTDTQYF
TRBV2,-,TRBJ1-5,-,TGTGCCAGCAGTGAAGAGGGATACAATCAGCCCCAGCATTTT,CASSEEGYNQPQHF
TRBV6-6,-,TRBJ1-5,once,TGTGCCAGCGGCGGGGGGCCCTATAGCAATCAGCCCCAGCATTTT,CASGGGPYSNQPQHF
TRBV10-3,TRBD2,TRBJ2-3,-,TGTGCCATCAGTGAGTCGGAAGGCGGGAGGGGAGATACGCAGTATTTT,CAISESEGGRGDTQYF
TRBV7-9,TRBD1,TRBJ2-5,-,TGTGCCAGCAGCTCGACAGGGGCCGAGACCCAGTACTTC,CASSSTGAETQYF
TRBV19,TRBD2,TRBJ2-3,-,TGTGCCAGTAGTATCGGGGAGCGGGAGATCGCAGATACGCAGTATTTT,CASSIGEREIADTQYF
TRBV27,-,TRBJ1-4,-,TGTGCCAGCAGTTTCTTAGGGACTAATGAAAAACTGTTTTTT,CASSFLGTNEKLFF
TRBV24-1,-,TRBJ1-2,-,TGTGCCACCAGTGACCCTAATTGGGGCTACACCTTC,CATSDPNWGYTF
TRBV5-6,-,TRBJ2-5,-,TGTGCCAGCAGCTTGGTAGGCAAGTACCAAGAGACCCAGTACTTC,CASSLVGKYQETQYF
TRBV19,TRBD2,TRBJ2-3,-,TGTGCCAGTAGTATTCTAGCGGGAGTGGCGGATACGCAGTATTTT,CASSILAGVADTQYF
TRBV5-1,-,TRBJ2-2,-,TGCGCCAGCAGCTTGGAACAGGTGAACACCGGGGAGCTGTTTTTT,CASSLEQVNTGELFF
TRBV11-3,TRBD1,TRBJ2-1,-,TGTGCCAGCAGCTTAGGGACAGGGTCCTACAATGAGCAGTTCTTC,CASSLGTGSYNEQFF
TRBV6-9,TRBD1,TRBJ1-2,-,TGTGCCAGCAGCCACACTGACAGGGGGCAGGTCTATGGCTACACCTTC,CASSHTDRGQVYGYTF
TRBV28,-,TRBJ1-2,-,TGTGCCAGCAGTCCTCTTGGGACTAACTATGGCTACACCTTC,CASSPLGTNYGYTF
TRBV10-3,-,TRBJ1-1,-,TGTGCCATCAGTGAGTCGTCGGGGGCTGCCATGAACACTGAAGCTTTCTTT,CAISESSGAAMNTEAFF
TRBV4-1,-,TRBJ1-5,-,TGCGCCAGCAGCCAGCTTCGCCGGGAGCCCCAGCATTTT,CASSQLRREPQHF
TRBV6-6,TRBD1,TRBJ2-7,-,TGTGCCAGCAGTATGGAGTGGGGACAGGGAGATTACGAGCAGTACTTC,CASSMEWGQGDYEQYF
TRBV6-5,TRBD2,TRBJ2-7,-,TGTGCCAGCAGTAACCCCGGGCTAGCGGTCTACGAGCAGTACTTC,CASSNPGLAVYEQYF
TRBV18,TRBD1,TRBJ1-2,-,TGTGCCAGCTCAGGACAGGGGATTAACTATGGCTACACCTTC,CASSGQGINYGYTF
TRBV29-1,-,TRBJ1-1,-,TGCAGCGTTGATGGGGGCGGGCACACTGAAGCTTTCTTT,CSVDGGGHTEAFF
TRBV6-5,-,TRBJ2-5,-,TGTGCCAGCAGTTACCCCCGGCGAGGGCGCCAAGAGACCCAGTACTTC,CASSYPRRGRQETQYF
TRBV5-6,-,TRBJ2-7,-,TGTGCCAGCAGCTCCACGCACGGACATATCTACGAGCAGTACTTC,CASSSTHGHIYEQYF
TRBV3-1/TRBV3-2,-,TRBJ2-2,-,TGTGCCAGCAGCCAAGTCGGGGAGCTGTTTTTT,CASSQVGELFF
TRBV4-1,TRBD2,TRBJ2-5,-,TGCGCCAGCAGCCAGGGACTAGCAGCAGAGACCCAGTACTTC,CASSQGLAAETQYF
TRBV19,-,TRBJ2-3,-,TGTGCCAGTAGTACCGAGGGAGGCACAGATACGCAGTATTTT,CASSTEGGTDTQYF
TRBV27,-,TRBJ1-3,-,TGTGCCAGCGCCAGCCCCTTGGCTGGAAACACCATATATTTT,CASASPLAGNTIYF
TRBV11-2,TRBD1,TRBJ2-7,-,TGTGCCAGCAGCCCAGGGACAGCCTACGAGCAGTACTTC,CASSPGTAYEQYF
TRBV6-1,TRBD2,TRBJ2-3,once,TGTGCCAGCAGTGAAGCGCTTCGGGGCTCTAGCGGGGGCACAGATACGCAGTATTTT,CASSEALRGSSGGTDTQYF
TRBV7-5,-,TRBJ1-1,-,TGTGCCAGAAGCTTAGGAAAAATGAACACTGAAGCTTTCTTT,CARSLGKMNTEAFF
TRBV4-1,-,TRBJ2-1,-,TGCGCCAGCAGCCCTAGAGGGCCCGAGCCAAACAATGAGCAGTTCTTC,CASSPRGPEPNNEQFF
TRBV18,TRBD1,TRBJ1-1,-,TGTGCCAGCTCACCCTCCGAGACAGGGTACATCACTGAAGCTTTCTTT,CASSPSETGYITEAFF
TRBV7-3,-,TRBJ2-2,-,TGTGCCAGCAGCTTTTCAACTACCGGGGAGCTGTTTTTT,CASSFSTTGELFF
TRBV27,-,TRBJ1-4,once,TGTGCCAGCAGTTTCACCGCGGGGGATGAAAAACTGTTTTTT,CASSFTAGDEKLFF
TRBV9,TRBD2,TRBJ2-3,-,TGTGCCAGCAGCGTAGCTCTAGCGGGGGCTAGCACAGATACGCAGTATTTT,CASSVALAGASTDTQYF
TRBV6-1,-,TRBJ1-1,-,TGTGCCAGCAGTGAGGTCGGGAACACTGAAGCTTTCTTT,CASSEVGNTEAFF
TRBV24-1,-,TRBJ1-5,-,TGTGCCACCAGTGATCGGGGGGTCGGGGGCAATCAGCCCCAGCATTTT,CATSDRGVGGNQPQHF
TRBV7-3,-,TRBJ1-1,-,TGTGCCAGCAGCCCTCGAGGGGGTGGCACTGAAGCTTTCTTT,CASSPRGGGTEAFF
TRBV14,-,TRBJ2-7,-,TGTGCCAGCAGCCAATACCTCCTCTACGAGCAGTACTTC,CASSQYLLYEQYF
TRBV6-5,TRBD2,TRBJ2-2,-,TGTGCCAGCAGCCTAGCGGGAGTGGACGGGGAGCTGTTTTTT,CASSLAGVDGELFF
TRBV14,TRBD2,TRBJ2-1,-,TGTGCCAGCAGCCCAACGGGACTAGCGGGAGCTTACGAGCAGTTCTTC,CASSPTGLAGAYEQFF
TRBV7-5,-,TRBJ2-3,-,TGTGTCAGAAGCACCACAGATACGCAGTATTTT,CVRSTTDTQYF
TRBV5-1,-,TRBJ2-7,few,TGCGCCAGCAGCTCCGAGCCCTCAGGCTCCTACGAGCAGTACTTC,CASSSEPSGSYEQYF
TRBV6-5,TRBD1,TRBJ1-2,-,TGTGCCAGCAGCTACGACAGGGGGGACTATGGCTACACCTTC,CASSYDRGDYGYTF
TRBV29-1,TRBD1,TRBJ2-7,-,TGCAGCGCCGGTGAGACAGGGGAGAAGCAGTACTTC,CSAGETGEKQYF
TRBV6-1,-,TRBJ2-7,-,TGTGCCAGCAGTGACGAGGGGGGTTCCGAGCAGTACTTC,CASSDEGGSEQYF
TRBV19,-,TRBJ1-6,-,TGTGCCAGTAGTGCCCCGGACAGTCCCCTCCACTTT,CASSAPDSPLHF
TRBV18,-,TRBJ1-5,-,TGTGCCAGCTCACCAAAACCGTTTTTCCGGGACAAAAAAAGCAATCAGCCCCAGCATTTT,CASSPKPFFRDKKSNQPQHF
TRBV18,-,TRBJ2-4,-,TGTGCCAGCTCCCAATTGTGGGGGGAGCAGGACATTCAGTACTTC,CASSQLWGEQDIQYF
TRBV11-3,-,TRBJ1-1,-,TGTGCCAGCAGCGACAGGCTGCAAGCTTTCTTT,CASSDRLQAFF
TRBV28,TRBD1,TRBJ1-5,-,TGTGCCAGCAGAAACCGAGACAGGGCCTATAGCAATCAGCCCCAGCATTTT,CASRNRDRAYSNQPQHF
TRBV27,-,TRBJ1-6,few,TGTGCCAGCAGAAATCAGGGACCCCTCCACTTT,CASRNQGPLHF
TRBV4-3,TRBD1,TRBJ2-5,-,TGCGCCAGCAGCCAAGAGACAGGGTGGGAGACCCAGTACTTC,CASSQETGWETQYF
TRBV2,-,TRBJ2-1,-,TGTGCCAGCAGTGAAGCATATGAGCAGTTCTTC,CASSEAYEQFF
TRBV12-3/TRBV12-4,-,TRBJ2-3,-,TGTGCCAGCAGTTTACGGCAGACAGATACGCAGTATTTT,CASSLRQTDTQYF
TRBV29-1,TRBD2,TRBJ2-3,once,TGCAGCGTGGATAAGAGGACCTTAGCGGGGGGAACTAGCACAGATACGCAGTATTTT,CSVDKRTLAGGTSTDTQYF